Following are 13 T cell receptor beta chains from one sample sequenced in a study of PD-1 blockade in classical Hodgkin lymphoma. Sequenced by immunoSEQ multiplex PCR; TCRdb stores in-frame clones only, minus some. The sample lists some 16,000 clones; over 60% were seen once. Each of the patients experienced relapse following autologous stem cell transplantation, and their brentuximab vedotin exposure differed. Sequences were derived from peripheral blood mononuclear cells (PBMCs), sampled before the second cycle of nivolumab. These receptors were collected from a human donor with classical Hodgkin lymphoma.

The chain recombines TRBV28 with TRBJ1-2; D not resolved. CDR1 and CDR2 (germline): MDHEN, SYDVKM. The CDR3 has 15 residues. V was shortened by 6 bases and J by 0 bases, with 14 bases between the two germline ends. Written as DNA, the CDR3 is TGTGCCAGCAGATTGAGTCACAATACTAACTATGGCTACACCTTC. Protein sequence: CASRLSHNTNYGYTF.

This clone has a handful of counts. The chain is built from TRBV18 and TRBJ1-6; 7 bases agree with TRBD1. J gave up 0 bases and V 1 base, and 9 bases lay outside the gene matches. Germline V gene data show CDR1 as KGHSH and CDR2 as LQKENI. The CDR3 runs to 19 residues. CDR3 sequence: CASSPRGDRQSSYNSPLHF. The CDR3 DNA follows: TGTGCCAGCTCACCACGTGGGGACAGACAAAGCTCCTATAATTCACCCCTCCACTTT.

The V call is TRBV19, the J call TRBJ2-7; tentatively, D is TRBD1 or TRBD2 (5 bases each). Germline V gives CDR1 LNHDA, CDR2 SQIVND (reference sequence). V lost 3 bases to trimming and J lost 3 bases, with 12 bases between them. CDR3 length: 14 residues. Here the CDR3 reads CASSIRRGDYEQYF. Here the CDR3 DNA reads TGTGCCAGTAGTATTAGGAGAGGGGACTACGAGCAGTACTTC.

The V and J genes are TRBV5-6 and TRBJ2-1; D is possibly TRBD2 (6 bases). CDR1 is SGHDT, CDR2 YYEEEE, per germline. The CDR3 totals 16 residues. The V end was cut by 1 base, the J end by 7 bases, with 18 bases between. CDR3 nucleotides: TGTGCCAGCAGCTTGCCCCGATCGGGAGCAGGAAATGAGCAGTTCTTC. This encodes CASSLPRSGAGNEQFF.

The table lists this clone with a few counts. CDR3 coding DNA: TGCGCCAGCAGCCAAGTAGCGGGAGGCGGAGATACGCAGTATTTT. Protein product: CASSQVAGGGDTQYF. This sequence joins TRBV4-1 and TRBJ2-3; 10 bases map to TRBD2. This CDR3 is 15 amino acids long. Germline CDR1 reads MGHRA; CDR2 reads YSYEKL. With V trimmed by 1 base and J by 5 bases, 3 bases remained unmatched.

Judged by abundance, this clone is medium-sized. The rearrangement joins TRBV7-9 to TRBJ1-1, with 9 positions matching TRBD1. Germline values: CDR1 SEHNR, CDR2 FQNEAQ (reference sequence). This CDR3 has 16 residues. The junction had 11 bases not matched to a gene; V was cut back by 2 bases and J by 7 bases. CDR3 coding DNA: TGTGCCAGCAGCTTACTGCCTATGGGACAGGGCTTTGAAGCTTTCTTT. This gives the protein CASSLLPMGQGFEAFF. The whole variable domain, remainder taken from reference TRBV7-9 and TRBJ1-1, is DTGVSQNPRHKITKRGQNVTFRCDPISEHNRLYWYRQTLGQGPEFLTYFQNEAQLEKSRLLSDRFSAERPKGSFSTLEIQRTEQGDSAMYLCASSLLPMGQGFEAFFGQGTRLTVV.

The chain employs TRBV5-1 and TRBJ2-7, with D hard to call. The germline gives CDR1 SGHRS, CDR2 YFSETQ. The CDR3 loop spans 13 amino acids. Trimming took off 0 bases at V and 0 bases at J, with 4 bases between the two ends. The CDR3 sequence is CASSLGISYEQYF. Here the CDR3 DNA reads TGCGCCAGCAGCTTGGGAATCTCCTACGAGCAGTACTTC.

The chain combines TRBV6-6 with TRBJ2-7; 8 bases match TRBD1. Trimming at V came to 6 bases and at J to 5 bases, leaving 6 bases not matched to a gene. This CDR3 has 13 amino acids. Per the germline V gene, CDR1 is MNHNY and CDR2 is SVGAGI (reference sequence). The CDR3 loop is CASRGQGAHEQYF. In DNA form, the CDR3 reads TGTGCCAGCAGAGGTCAGGGGGCCCACGAGCAGTACTTC.

This sequence joins TRBV2 and TRBJ2-2, with D unclear. The CDR3 totals 14 residues. The ends were cut back, 8 bases at V and 1 base at J, with 11 bases in the middle. Germline V CDR1 and CDR2: SNHLY, FYNNEI. The CDR3 reads CASFPGGNTGELFF. The CDR3 nucleotides read TGTGCCAGCTTCCCCGGCGGGAACACCGGGGAGCTGTTTTTT.

The chain is built from TRBV5-4 and TRBJ1-2, with no clear D. Trimming pared 0 bases from V and 3 bases from J, leaving 18 bases between. CDR3 size: 17 residues. Germline CDR1 reads SGHNT; CDR2 reads YYREEE (reference sequence). CDR3 loop: CASSLDGNPTSYYGYTF. CDR3 sequence (DNA): TGTGCCAGCAGCTTGGACGGAAACCCGACCAGCTACTATGGCTACACCTTC.

The rearrangement uses TRBV10-1 and TRBJ2-1, with TRBD2 matching over 7 bases. From germline, CDR1 is WNHNN and CDR2 SYGVQD (reference sequence). This CDR3 comprises 14 residues. Trimming took 3 bases from V and 5 from J; bases not matched to a gene: 4. The CDR3 here is CASSDPSGDNEQFF. In DNA, the CDR3 is TGCGCCAGCAGTGATCCTAGCGGAGACAATGAGCAGTTCTTC.

The gene calls are TRBV27 and TRBJ1-1; D may be TRBD1 (6 bases). CDR1 and CDR2 (germline): MNHEY, SMNVEV (reference sequence). This CDR3 is built from 16 residues. The V end was cut by 2 bases, the J end by 1 base, with 14 bases between. The CDR3 protein is CASSLISDSPNTEAFF. The CDR3 bases are TGTGCCAGCAGTTTAATATCGGACAGCCCGAACACTGAAGCTTTCTTT.

In this sample, this clone turned up once. This chain connects TRBV28 to TRBJ2-7; 8 bases agree with TRBD2. The CDR3 is 13 residues long. The germline CDR1 and CDR2 sequences are MDHEN and SYDVKM. V dropped 6 bases and J dropped 2; count of bases not matched to a gene: 3. Written as DNA, the CDR3 is TGTGCCAGCAGCGGACTAGCCGCCTACGAGCAGTACTTC. Translating it yields CASSGLAAYEQYF. Based on the CDR3 plus reference TRBV28 and TRBJ2-7, the full variable domain is DVKVTQSSRYLVKRTGEKVFLECVQDMDHENMFWYRQDPGLGLRLIYFSYDVKMKEKGDIPEGYSVSREKKERFSLILESASTNQTSMYLCASSGLAAYEQYFGPGTRLTVT.